The present T cell receptor beta chain was sequenced within a study of spatial heterogeneity in lung cancer (dated by TCRdb to about 2019). About the full investigation: The donors were approximately 70 patients from the lung TRACERx cohort who had early-stage, untreated non-small cell lung cancer. Nonsynonymous mutation counts, determined by whole-exome sequencing of tumor tissue, were related to features of the TCR repertoire. At surgery, hundreds of tumor regions, roughly 62 matched nontumor lung samples and 56 PBMC samples were TCR-sequenced for both alpha and beta chains. Beta-chain transcripts were consistently detected in greater numbers than alpha-chain transcripts, which likely reflects a higher abundance of beta-chain transcripts. TCR alpha and beta repertoires were quantitatively compared across multiple tumor regions, matched nontumor lung and blood in non-small cell lung cancer. Follow-up PBMC samples were sequenced whenever the samples were available, and the median time to follow-up was about 25 months after resection. In the raw uncorrected reads, each unique combination of TCR and UMI appeared more than ten times on average. Here is what the overall study found, with its caveats: Confirming at a functional level the hypothesis that regional TCRs recognize regional mutations was considered to require additional single-cell paired TCR alpha and beta sequencing. Ubiquitous expanded tumor TCRs were found in blood more often at tumor resection than at routine follow-up. Comparisons of baseline and follow-up blood repertoires included only 14 patients.

A distance of 9 bases separates the germline ends of V and J, which lose 5 bases and 4 bases respectively. The CDR3 measures 13 amino acids from cysteine to phenylalanine. The CDR3 DNA has 39 bases and is translated from base 1. The receptor library was made with 5' RACE. Sequencing used a NextSeq 500. The TCR library protocol attached a unique molecular identifier to each TCR cDNA molecule to allow correction of PCR and sequencing errors. Per the authors' processing: Decombinator tools were used for TCR identification, UMI-based error correction and CDR3 extraction. TCRs above a frequency of 2 per 1,000, corresponding to the top 1% of the tumor frequency distribution, were defined as expanded. Renyi diversity was calculated using the R vegan package after each repertoire was subsampled 100 times to 5,000 TCRs. CDR3 similarity networks were constructed using string-kernel similarity of amino acid triplets, with links drawn between CDR3s whose pairwise similarity was above 0.82. Starting from the raw public reads, TCRdb applied fastp trimming at Q25, assembled clones with MiXCR and retained in-frame beta chains. Every distinct CDR3 protein forms one entry, paired with its most common genes and DNA. The V and J calls shown here were made by TCRdb, not taken from the authors' results. In all, the sample holds tens of thousands of distinct CDR3 sequences, and about 9.5% of those were seen once. Approximately 1.8% of the sample comes from the top ten.

This clonotype came up many times. The clone's antigen remains unknown. Base-call qualities are not available, and no considerably larger clone is one nucleotide away. The meaning of the sample's time point label: blood at routine non-recurrence follow-up after resection. For TCR sequencing, whole RNA was extracted from tumor and nontumor lung tissue, or from cryopreserved PBMC samples, and no cell sorting was done. Only patients for whom sufficient RNA was available from at least two tumor regions were selected for TCR sequencing. The chain is made from TRBV12-3 or TRBV12-4 and TRBJ1-3; the D segment could be TRBD1, given 5 matching bases. This clonotype was obtained from a female donor with early-stage non-small cell lung cancer. The sequenced sample was PBMCs, obtained at follow-up. The CDR3 reads CASSQRTGNTIYF. The DNA sequence is as follows: TGTGCCAGCAGTCAACGGACAGGAAACACCATATATTTT.